The TCR beta chain under discussion was sequenced for a study of T cells in Graves' hyperthyroidism and ophthalmopathy. There were TCR beta CDR3 regions amplified from RNA transcripts. The HTBI primer set drove a first-round RT-PCR of the TCR CDR3. Using its own MiXCR run on the multiplex PCR reads, TCRdb lists one record per CDR3 protein. The table includes some 600,000 distinct CDR3 sequences, more than 11% detected once. Diagnoses used clinical symptoms, serum thyroxine and TRAb, thyroid ultrasound and orbital computed tomography. CDR1 is DFQATT, CDR2 SNEGSKA, per germline (reference sequence). This CDR3 spans 14 amino acids. Trimming took 3 bases from V and 8 from J, leaving 17 bases between them.

The sequence derives from a woman in her twenties or thirties with Graves' hyperthyroidism that later progressed to Graves' ophthalmopathy. Sequencing was performed on blood. The J gene is TRBJ2-1, the V gene TRBV20-1; maybe TRBD1 (6 bases). CDR3 bases: TGCAGTGCTAGGGATCAGGGGAGAAACGATGAGCAGTTCTTC. Protein sequence: CSARDQGRNDEQFF.